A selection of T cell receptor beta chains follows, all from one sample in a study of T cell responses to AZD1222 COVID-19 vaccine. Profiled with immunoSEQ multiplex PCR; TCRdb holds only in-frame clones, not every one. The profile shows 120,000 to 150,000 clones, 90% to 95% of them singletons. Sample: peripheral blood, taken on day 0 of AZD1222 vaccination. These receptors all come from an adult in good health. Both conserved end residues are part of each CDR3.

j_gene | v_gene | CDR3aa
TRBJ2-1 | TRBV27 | CASRKTSGRGGNEQFF
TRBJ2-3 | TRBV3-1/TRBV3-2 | CASSQGPRGADTQYF
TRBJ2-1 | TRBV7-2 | CASSLALLPSYNEQFF
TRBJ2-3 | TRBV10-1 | CASTQGLTSTDTQYF
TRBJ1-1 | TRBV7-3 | CASSQTGGTGVTEAFF
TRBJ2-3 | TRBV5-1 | CASSLKRTSGGASGDTQYF
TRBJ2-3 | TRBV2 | CASGSGTGARTDTQYF
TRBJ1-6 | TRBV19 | CASRDLWGSPLHF
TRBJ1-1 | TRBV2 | CASSRDRAVFGAFF
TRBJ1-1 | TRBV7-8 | CASSLSGEAFF
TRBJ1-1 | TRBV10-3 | CAISESWGTEAFF
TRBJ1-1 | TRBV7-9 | CASSLGEGSTEAFF
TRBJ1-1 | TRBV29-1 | CSICPLKDEWNTEAFF
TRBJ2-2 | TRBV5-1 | CASSLETSGSGELFF
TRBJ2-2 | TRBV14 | CASSPRGPAGELFF
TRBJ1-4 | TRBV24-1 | CATSDARTNEKLFF
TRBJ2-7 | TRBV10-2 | CASSRGLQYEQYF
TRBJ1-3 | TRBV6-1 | CASSEKGLGNTIYF
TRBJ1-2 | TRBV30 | CAWSRTGFGGYTF
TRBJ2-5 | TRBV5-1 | CASSLGQGARETQYF
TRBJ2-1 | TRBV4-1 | CASSPRANTYNEQFF
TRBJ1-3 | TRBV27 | CASSFRAGGKGNTIYF
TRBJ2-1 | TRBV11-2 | CASSLEGLAYNEQFF
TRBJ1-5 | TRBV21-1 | CASSTRTGRVRPDQPQHF
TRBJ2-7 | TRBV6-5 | CASSYSKGYEQYF
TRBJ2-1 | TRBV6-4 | CASSDEMGLSHEQFF
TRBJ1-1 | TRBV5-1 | CASSPGPYLGAFF
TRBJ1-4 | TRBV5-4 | CASSLGEKLFF
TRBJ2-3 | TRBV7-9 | CASSRDRGSRTDTQYF
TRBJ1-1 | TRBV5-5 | CASSLRGGTEAFF
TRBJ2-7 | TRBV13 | CASSLGLGYEQYF
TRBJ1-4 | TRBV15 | CATSKHYPDTEKLFF
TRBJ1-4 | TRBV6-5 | CASSSRGVGTGKLFF
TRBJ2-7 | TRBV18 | CASSPGTGNEQYF
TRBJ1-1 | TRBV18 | CASSPQWGNMNTEAFF
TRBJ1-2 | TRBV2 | CASSPSYGYTF
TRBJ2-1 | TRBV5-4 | CASRGGAGGPGEQFF
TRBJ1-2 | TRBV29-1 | CSVEWVADSLGYTF
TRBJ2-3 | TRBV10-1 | CASSPNPGQGQGASDTQYF
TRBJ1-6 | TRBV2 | CASSLQGNNSPLHF